This T cell receptor beta chain was profiled in a study of Graves' ophthalmopathy and Graves' hyperthyroidism. This clonotype was observed many times. Its antigen is still unknown. General study findings and limits: Blood samples also showed most expanded thyroid clonotypes exceeding 0.001 frequency. With approximately 88% sensitivity and about 83% specificity, a 13-signature model separated ophthalmopathy from stable hyperthyroidism.

Hyperthyroidism was new, under 2 months, in patients aged 18 to 65. The germline V gene encodes CDR1 DFQATT and CDR2 SNEGSKA (reference sequence). The CDR3 consists of 15 residues. J gave up 0 bases and V 5 bases, and 10 bases lay outside the gene matches. The authors amplified TCR beta CDR3 regions from RNA transcripts. An opening RT-PCR round employed HTBI primers and preceded a second-round multiplex PCR. TCRdb processed the multiplex PCR reads anew with MiXCR; each CDR3 protein has one entry. This table holds around 400,000 distinct CDR3 sequences, over 20% found once. The chain employs TRBV20-1 and TRBJ2-7; TRBD1 matches 7 bases. This sequence originates from a woman younger than 30 with stable Graves' hyperthyroidism. The sequenced sample consisted of peripheral blood. CDR3 nucleotides: TGCAGTGCTCCCCCCGCAGGGACAGACTCCTACGAGCAGTACTTC. Amino acid sequence: CSAPPAGTDSYEQYF.